Listed below are T cell receptor beta chains from one sample, sequenced in a study of regulatory T cells in long-lasting Graves disease. TCRdb itself ran the multiplex PCR reads through MiXCR, one entry per CDR3 protein. The top ten clones hold 6.5% to 8% of a sample with under 500,000 distinct CDR3 sequences, less than 25% of them seen once. The specimen comprised peripheral blood mononuclear cells (PBMCs), sampled when the disease was refractory, from a patient treated with antithyroid drugs. All receptors come from a female donor with Graves disease. CDR3s include the opening cysteine and the closing phenylalanine or tryptophan. D genes are given only for firm matches. Clone size, where shown, is once, few, many, or a class for clones that have expanded.

size	D	J	V	DNA	CDR3
.	.	TRBJ2-6	TRBV27	TGTGCCAGCAGCGCTTACGGGGCCAACGTCCTGACTTTC	CASSAYGANVLTF
few	.	TRBJ2-7	TRBV6-9	TGTGCCAGCAGTTACTCAGGTCCAGTCTACGAGCAGTACTTC	CASSYSGPVYEQYF
many	TRBD1	TRBJ1-5	TRBV27	TGTGCCAGCAGGATGACAGGGGGCGCATCTCAGCCCCAGCATTTT	CASRMTGGASQPQHF
.	.	TRBJ2-3	TRBV29-1	TGCAGCGTGGAGGGACCAACCACAGATACGCAGTATTTT	CSVEGPTTDTQYF
many	TRBD1	TRBJ1-1	TRBV5-1	TGCGCCAGCAGCTACGAGATCTGGGACAGCCTGAACACTGAAGCTTTCTTT	CASSYEIWDSLNTEAFF
.	TRBD1	TRBJ1-1	TRBV30	TGTGCCTGGAGTGCGGACAGGGAATTGACTGAAGCTTTCTTT	CAWSADRELTEAFF
many	TRBD1	TRBJ1-2	TRBV28	TGTGCCAGCAGTTTAACAGGGGGAAGTTCTAACTATGGCTACACCTTC	CASSLTGGSSNYGYTF
many	.	TRBJ1-2	TRBV6-2/TRBV6-3	TGTGCCAGCAGTTACGGAACCCCTAACTATGGCTACACCTTC	CASSYGTPNYGYTF
few	TRBD2	TRBJ2-1	TRBV10-1	TGCGCCAGCAGTGCCGGGACTAGCGTAAGGAATGAGCAGTTCTTC	CASSAGTSVRNEQFF
many	.	TRBJ1-2	TRBV6-1	TGTGCCAGCAGCTTCGGTCCTAACTATGGCTACACCTTC	CASSFGPNYGYTF
many	TRBD2	TRBJ2-5	TRBV29-1	TGCAGCGTACCGACTAGCGGGAGAAAGACCCAGTACTTC	CSVPTSGRKTQYF
many	.	TRBJ1-1	TRBV11-2	TGTGCCAGCAGCTTAGGGGTAGGCAGGGGCGCTTTCTTT	CASSLGVGRGAFF
many	.	TRBJ2-7	TRBV28	TGTGCCAGCAGTTTAGACTCGGGACCTTACGAGCAGTACTTC	CASSLDSGPYEQYF
many	.	TRBJ2-5	TRBV12-3/TRBV12-4	TGTGCCAGCAGCTTAAGCGGAGAAGGGGAGACCCAGTACTTC	CASSLSGEGETQYF
many	.	TRBJ1-1	TRBV19	TGTGCCAGTAGTATGCACGGGGGGGGGCTCACTGAAGCTTTCTTT	CASSMHGGGLTEAFF
many	.	TRBJ2-2	TRBV5-1	TGCGCCACCGCACCCATGGTGAACACCGGGGAGCTGTTTTTT	CATAPMVNTGELFF
few	TRBD1	TRBJ2-7	TRBV7-9	TGTGCCAGCATCCCCGGGACAGGGATCTACGAGCAGTACTTC	CASIPGTGIYEQYF
.	.	TRBJ2-1	TRBV7-2	TGTGCCAGCAGCTTATTTTTGTCGAATGAGCAGTTCTTC	CASSLFLSNEQFF
many	.	TRBJ2-7	TRBV6-1	TGTGCCAGCAGTCCCCCCCGCAGGGCGAACTACGAGCAGTACTTC	CASSPPRRANYEQYF
.	.	TRBJ1-1	TRBV19	TGTGCCAGTAGTATAGAGGGGAACACTGAAGCTTTCTTT	CASSIEGNTEAFF
few	.	TRBJ2-2	TRBV13	TGTGCCAGCAGCTGGGGGCGGGGCACCGGGGAGCTGTTTTTT	CASSWGRGTGELFF
.	TRBD1	TRBJ2-2	TRBV5-1	TGCGCCAGCAGCTTGGGGTCGGTCAGGGGGCAAGATCCCGGGGAGCTGTTTTTT	CASSLGSVRGQDPGELFF
many	.	TRBJ1-5	TRBV6-1	TGTGCCAGCAGTACCTGGGACGGTGGGAATCAGCCCCAGCATTTT	CASSTWDGGNQPQHF
.	TRBD1	TRBJ2-5	TRBV7-9	TGTGCCAGCAGCCCCCCTGGGACAGGGTACCAAGAGACCCAGTACTTC	CASSPPGTGYQETQYF
few	.	TRBJ1-1	TRBV7-9	TGTGCCAGCAGCCTGTCCGTTGGTGAAGCTTTCTTT	CASSLSVGEAFF
many	TRBD2	TRBJ2-2	TRBV12-3/TRBV12-4	TGTGCCAGCAGTTTAGTGCCTAGCGGAAACACCGGGGAGCTGTTTTTT	CASSLVPSGNTGELFF
few	TRBD1	TRBJ2-7	TRBV29-1	TGCAGCGTGGGACAGGCGACCTACGAGCAGTACTTC	CSVGQATYEQYF
.	TRBD1	TRBJ2-5	TRBV7-9	TGTGCCAGCAGACGCCCGACCCTCACAGGGGAGGAGACCCAGTACTTC	CASRRPTLTGEETQYF
.	.	TRBJ1-2	TRBV4-1	TGCGCCAGCAGCCAACCGGGACGCGGCGTCTATGGCTACACCTTC	CASSQPGRGVYGYTF
many	TRBD1	TRBJ1-4	TRBV2	TGTGCCAGCAGTGACCGACAGGGGAGCCTGTATGAAAAACTGTTTTTT	CASSDRQGSLYEKLFF
.	.	TRBJ1-1	TRBV9	TGTGCCAGCAGCGTAGTGACAGGCCGGGAAGCTTTCTTT	CASSVVTGREAFF
few	TRBD1	TRBJ2-7	TRBV7-9	TGTGCCAGCAGCAATTGGGGGACAGGGACCTACGAGCAGTACTTC	CASSNWGTGTYEQYF
many	TRBD2	TRBJ2-7	TRBV7-8	TGTGCCAGCAGCTTTAGGACTAGCGGGACGTACGAGCAGTACTTC	CASSFRTSGTYEQYF
many	.	TRBJ2-7	TRBV2	TGTGCCAGCAGACTGACGGGACTCTACGAGCAGTACTTC	CASRLTGLYEQYF
many	.	TRBJ2-2	TRBV11-2	TGTGCCAGCAGCTTAGTTGGAGGGAACACCGGGGAGCTGTTTTTT	CASSLVGGNTGELFF
many	.	TRBJ2-7	TRBV28	TGTGCCAGCAGTTTAGGACTGGACTACGAGCAGTACTTC	CASSLGLDYEQYF
few	.	TRBJ1-4	TRBV2	TGTGCCAGCATTGCAGGGTCCAATTTGAATGAAAAACTGTTTTTT	CASIAGSNLNEKLFF
many	.	TRBJ2-5	TRBV11-2	TGTGCCAGCAGCTTAGGACTGGGGGCCCAGACCCAGTACTTC	CASSLGLGAQTQYF
many	.	TRBJ1-5	TRBV28	TGTGCCAGCAGTGTAAATTGGGGCCAGCCCCAGCATTTT	CASSVNWGQPQHF
.	.	TRBJ2-7	TRBV7-6	TGTGCCAGCAGCTCAGGGGTATACAGCTACGAGCAGTACTTC	CASSSGVYSYEQYF